The 27 T cell receptor beta chains below all came from one sample that was sequenced in a study of blood T cell repertoires in COVID-19. Data came from immunoSEQ multiplex PCR; TCRdb stores just in-frame clones and leaves some out. Of around 290,000 clones listed, 80% to 90% are singletons. Sequenced sample: peripheral blood. Every receptor here comes from a woman between 70 and 85 years old with COVID-19, enrolled during active disease.

The chain is built from TRBV7-3 and TRBJ1-6; D unclear. Trimming stripped 5 bases from V and 7 bases from J, with 12 bases between. The CDR3 loop spans 14 amino acids. CDR1 SGHTA and CDR2 FQGTGA come from the germline V gene. The CDR3 DNA sequence: TGTGCCAGCAGCCTTAGTAGCCTAAATTCACCCCTCCACTTT. Its protein is CASSLSSLNSPLHF.

CDR3 DNA sequence: TGCGCCAGCAGCTTGGAGGGGCTCCGGGGCACAGATACGCAGTATTTT. Protein: CASSLEGLRGTDTQYF. This chain connects TRBV5-1 to TRBJ2-3, with D perhaps TRBD1 (5 bases). The CDR3 consists of 16 residues. V was clipped by 0 bases and J by 1 base, with 12 bases between them. CDR1 is SGHRS and CDR2 is YFSETQ in the germline V gene.

The V and J genes are TRBV14 and TRBJ2-2, with D possibly TRBD2 on 5 matching bases. The V end was cut by 6 bases, the J end by 6 bases, with 17 bases between. CDR1 is SGHDN, CDR2 FVKESK, per germline. This CDR3 comprises 15 residues. CDR3 loop: CASSPGVWSSGELFF. The CDR3 coding sequence is TGTGCCAGCAGTCCCGGGGTATGGAGTTCCGGGGAGCTGTTTTTT. The entire variable domain, with the rest obtained from reference TRBV14 and TRBJ2-2, is as follows: EAGVTQFPSHSVIEKGQTVTLRCDPISGHDNLYWYRRVMGKEIKFLLHFVKESKQDESGMPNNRFLAERTGGTYSTLKVQPAELEDSGVYFCASSPGVWSSGELFFGEGSRLTVL.

Written as DNA, the CDR3 is TGTGCCAGCAGCTTGGCCGTCGGGAACACTGAAGCTTTCTTT. Encoded protein: CASSLAVGNTEAFF. V and J are TRBV5-5 and TRBJ1-1; D not resolved. With 0 bases removed from V and 1 base from J, the gap between germline ends came to 7 bases. This CDR3 has 14 amino acids. Per germline, CDR1 SGHKS and CDR2 YYEKEE (reference sequence). The variable domain in full, with the rest retrieved from reference TRBV5-5 and TRBJ1-1, is DAGVTQSPTHLIKTRGQQVTLRCSPISGHKSVSWYQQVLGQGPQFIFQYYEKEERGRGNFPDRFSARQFPNYSSELNVNALLLGDSALYLCASSLAVGNTEAFFGQGTRLTVV.

V and J are TRBV19 and TRBJ1-2, with TRBD1 as a possible D gene (6 bases). Trimming pared 3 bases from V and 6 bases from J, leaving 11 bases between. Germline CDR1 LNHDA, CDR2 SQIVND (reference sequence). The CDR3 has 13 amino acids. The CDR3 loop reads CASSIRTEDGYTF. The CDR3 DNA reads as TGTGCCAGTAGTATCAGGACAGAAGATGGCTACACCTTC.

V gene TRBV21-1 combines with J gene TRBJ1-4; the D call in the table, TRBD1, was not verified against the DNA. TRBV21-1 is a documented pseudogene. The CDR3 extends over 14 amino acids. CDR3 loop: CASSKDSQGEKLFF. CDR3 nucleotides: TGTGCCAGCAGCAAGGACAGCCAAGGAGAAAAACTGTTTTTT.

The CDR3, as DNA: TGTGCCAGCAGCCGCCGACAGGACCAAGAGACCCAGTACTTC. Protein: CASSRRQDQETQYF. The rearrangement joins TRBV14 to TRBJ2-5; maybe TRBD1 (6 bases). Trimming took off 4 bases at V and 0 bases at J, with 9 bases between the two ends. From germline, CDR1 is SGHDN and CDR2 FVKESK. The CDR3 consists of 14 residues.

The chain combines TRBV18 with TRBJ1-2, with 10 nucleotides matching TRBD1. Germline V gene sequence: CDR1 KGHSH, CDR2 LQKENI. J lost 7 bases, V lost 4 bases, and 33 bases had no gene match. This CDR3 has 23 amino acids. CDR3 bases: TGTGCCAGCTCACTACTCGTCCGGGACAGGGGAACGGGAAGAGCTTCGGGACAGGGTGGCTACACCTTC. It codes for CASSLLVRDRGTGRASGQGGYTF.

The chain carries TRBV28 and TRBJ1-2; unclear D gene. The CDR3 length is 12 residues. Germline values: CDR1 MDHEN, CDR2 SYDVKM. The V end was cut by 7 bases, the J end by 4 bases, with 10 bases between. In DNA, the CDR3 is TGTGCCAGCATAAGCGGTAGCTATGGCTACACCTTC. Translated: CASISGSYGYTF.

The chain is built from TRBV25-1 and TRBJ1-2; 11 bases fit TRBD1. Trimming took 5 bases from V and 8 from J; bases not matched to a gene: 10. Germline CDR1 and CDR2: MGHDK and SYGVNS. The CDR3 extends over 15 amino acids. As DNA, the CDR3 is TGTGCCAGCAGTAAACCCGGGACAGGGGGTTACGGCTACACCTTC. As protein: CASSKPGTGGYGYTF.

V is TRBV5-6 and J is TRBJ2-7, with 16 bases aligning to TRBD2. Germline V CDR1 and CDR2: SGHDT, YYEEEE. The junction had 11 bases not matched to a gene; V was cut back by 4 bases and J by 7 bases. The CDR3 has 17 residues. The CDR3 bases are TGTGCCAGCAGCCATCGGGGACTAGCGGGGGGGCCGGATGAGCAGTACTTC. This sequence encodes CASSHRGLAGGPDEQYF.

This rearrangement joins TRBV6-5 to TRBJ2-2; D not resolved. V lost 7 bases and J 3 bases, leaving 15 bases between the germline ends. CDR3 length: 15 residues. Germline CDR1 and CDR2: MNHEY and SVGAGI. As DNA, the CDR3 is TGTGCCAGCACCCCTGGCAGCGCTCACACCGGGGAGCTGTTTTTT. This encodes CASTPGSAHTGELFF.

The rearrangement uses TRBV30 and TRBJ1-2; D is possibly TRBD1 (5 bases). The CDR3 runs to 15 residues. Germline CDR1 reads GTSNPN; CDR2 reads SVGIG (reference sequence). Trimming removed 4 bases at V and 4 bases at J, with 19 bases between. The CDR3 region is CAWTPPNRLGYGYTF. CDR3 sequence (DNA): TGTGCCTGGACCCCCCCCAACAGGTTGGGCTATGGCTACACCTTC. The whole variable domain, remainder taken from reference TRBV30 and TRBJ1-2, is SQTIHQWPATLVQPVGSPLSLECTVEGTSNPNLYWYRQAAGRGLQLLFYSVGIGQISSEVPQNLSASRPQDRQFILSSKKLLLSDSGFYLCAWTPPNRLGYGYTFGSGTRLTVV.

The rearrangement links TRBV24-1 to TRBJ1-2; D is unresolved. Per germline, CDR1 KGHDR and CDR2 SFDVKD. Trimming stripped 5 bases from V and 2 bases from J, with 5 bases between. The CDR3 runs 12 residues. CDR3 loop: CATSVMNYGYTF. The CDR3 DNA is TGTGCCACCAGTGTTATGAACTATGGCTACACCTTC.

V usage is TRBV11-3 and J usage is TRBJ2-1, with D possibly being TRBD2 (5 bases). Trimming cost V 5 bases and J 0 bases, with 8 bases left between them. Germline loops: CDR1 SGHNT, CDR2 YENEEA. The CDR3 totals 14 residues. DNA of the CDR3: TGTGCCAGCAGCCACGGGGTCTCCTACAATGAGCAGTTCTTC. It codes for CASSHGVSYNEQFF.

The chain couples TRBV19 to TRBJ2-3; no reliable D call. The CDR3 totals 15 residues. Germline CDR1 and CDR2: LNHDA and SQIVND (reference sequence). The germline V and J ends were trimmed by 0 bases and 4 bases, with 11 bases remaining between them. In DNA form, the CDR3 reads TGTGCCAGTAGTATAGATCTTATTAGCTCAGATACGCAGTATTTT. Amino acids: CASSIDLISSDTQYF.

This chain uses TRBV9 with TRBJ1-5; the match to TRBD1 covers 9 bases. CDR1 and CDR2 from the germline V gene are SGDLS and YYNGEE. The V and J ends lost 6 bases and 1 base, in that order; junction bases with no gene match: 11. There are 17 residues in the CDR3. In nucleotides, the CDR3 is TGTGCCAGCACCACGGGACAGGGTTCGGTAAGCAATCAGCCCCAGCATTTT. As protein: CASTTGQGSVSNQPQHF.

The count of this clone is one. The chain employs TRBV7-9 and TRBJ1-4; 9 nucleotides match TRBD1. Trimming cost V 0 bases and J 8 bases; bases outside gene matches: 10. This CDR3 is built from 17 residues. Per germline, CDR1 SEHNR and CDR2 FQNEAQ (reference sequence). CDR3 coding DNA: TGTGCCAGCAGCTTAGCGACGAGGGACAGGGTCTTAGAAAAACTGTTTTTT. It specifies CASSLATRDRVLEKLFF.

This clone has more than one count but fewer than ten. V gene TRBV6-6 combines with J gene TRBJ2-7, with 8 positions matching TRBD1. Germline-derived CDR1 and CDR2 are MNHNY and SVGAGI (reference sequence). This CDR3 spans 14 amino acids. V lost 6 bases to trimming and J lost 0 bases; unmatched junction nucleotides: 4. The CDR3 reads CASRGQESSYEQYF. CDR3 coding DNA: TGTGCCAGCAGGGGACAGGAGAGCTCCTACGAGCAGTACTTC.

The chain carries TRBV5-1 and TRBJ1-2; TRBD1 aligns across 7 bases. Germline loops: CDR1 SGHRS, CDR2 YFSETQ. V lost 4 bases, J lost 6 bases, and 3 bases stayed unmatched. The CDR3 is 12 residues long. CDR3 coding DNA: TGCGCCAGCAGCATTACAGGGGATGGCTACACCTTC. Translated: CASSITGDGYTF.

This clone has just one count. This chain connects TRBV5-1 to TRBJ2-7; 9 bases match TRBD2. V dropped 3 bases and J dropped 0; count of bases not matched to a gene: 13. The CDR3 covers 18 residues. Germline-derived CDR1 and CDR2 are SGHRS and YFSETQ. CDR3 region: CASSSMPSGGLSSYEQYF. Written as DNA, the CDR3 is TGCGCCAGCAGCTCCATGCCGAGCGGGGGGCTCAGCTCCTACGAGCAGTACTTC.

The V and J genes are TRBV5-1 and TRBJ2-2, with D tentatively TRBD2 (6 bases). Trimming left V 0 bases short and J 7 bases short, with 10 bases between. The germline V gene has CDR1 SGHRS and CDR2 YFSETQ. The CDR3 totals 14 residues. This chain's CDR3 is CASSLGLDVGELFF. The CDR3 bases are TGCGCCAGCAGCTTGGGACTAGATGTCGGGGAGCTGTTTTTT.

The chain couples TRBV30 to TRBJ1-5, with D unresolved. In germline, CDR1 is GTSNPN, CDR2 SVGIG (reference sequence). Trimming left V 0 bases short and J 5 bases short, with 14 bases between. The CDR3 has 15 amino acids. This chain's CDR3 is CAWSVPGRGDQPQHF. CDR3 in DNA: TGTGCCTGGAGTGTACCCGGGCGGGGTGATCAGCCCCAGCATTTT.

The chain has TRBV11-2 and TRBJ1-1; D not certain. There are 14 residues in the CDR3. In germline, CDR1 is SGHAT, CDR2 FQNNGV. The V and J ends lost 5 bases and 4 bases respectively, with 14 bases between them. The CDR3 loop reads CASSPAVTGTEAFF. The CDR3 DNA is TGTGCCAGCAGCCCTGCAGTGACGGGCACTGAAGCTTTCTTT.

CDR3 loop: CASSLSGQETQYF. In nucleotides, the CDR3 is TGTGCCAGCAGTCTTAGCGGTCAAGAGACCCAGTACTTC. The rearrangement links TRBV28 to TRBJ2-5; possibly TRBD2 for D (6 bases). Deletions cut 5 bases from V and 2 bases from J, with 9 bases between. From germline, CDR1 is MDHEN and CDR2 SYDVKM. The length of the CDR3 is 13 residues.

The sample holds many counts of this clone. The J gene is TRBJ1-4, the V gene TRBV7-6; the D gene is possibly TRBD1 (5 bases). The length of the CDR3 is 15 residues. V gave up 0 bases and J gave up 2 bases, with 7 bases separating them. Germline CDR1 reads SGHVS; CDR2 reads FNYEAQ. The CDR3 loop is CASSLAAGTNEKLFF. The CDR3 DNA reads as TGTGCCAGCAGCTTAGCGGCAGGGACTAATGAAAAACTGTTTTTT.

This clone was picked up one time. The chain joins TRBV11-2 to TRBJ1-6; 10 bases are a match to TRBD1. The CDR3 covers 16 residues. The junction had 7 bases not matched to a gene; V was cut back by 1 base and J by 10 bases. CDR1 is SGHAT, CDR2 FQNNGV, per germline. Here the CDR3 DNA reads TGTGCCAGCAGCTTAGTAGGGACAGGGGAACGGTCACCCCTCCACTTT. It specifies CASSLVGTGERSPLHF.